This TCR beta chain was sequenced for a study of blood T cells in healthy people across ages. This CDR3 comprises 14 residues. Germline values: CDR1 LGHNA, CDR2 YNFKEQ. Trimming cost V 0 bases and J 3 bases, with 5 bases left between them. This clonotype occurred a few times. A sample-barcoded 5' primer and a J-beta primer mix were used in a second PCR of roughly 6 to 11 cycles. TCRdb itself ran the 5' RACE reads through MiXCR, one entry per CDR3 protein. The table has 1,100,000 or so distinct CDR3 sequences, more than 35% seen once; the top ten hold approximately 19%. Every sample had a minimum of 6 million PBMCs isolated.

The gene calls are TRBV4-2 and TRBJ1-4; D gene unclear. Sequencing was carried out using blood. This clonotype was sampled from a woman aged 55-69 years in good health. CDR3 sequence (DNA): TGTGCCAGCAGCCAAGAGGGGTCTAATGAAAAACTGTTTTTT. This encodes CASSQEGSNEKLFF.